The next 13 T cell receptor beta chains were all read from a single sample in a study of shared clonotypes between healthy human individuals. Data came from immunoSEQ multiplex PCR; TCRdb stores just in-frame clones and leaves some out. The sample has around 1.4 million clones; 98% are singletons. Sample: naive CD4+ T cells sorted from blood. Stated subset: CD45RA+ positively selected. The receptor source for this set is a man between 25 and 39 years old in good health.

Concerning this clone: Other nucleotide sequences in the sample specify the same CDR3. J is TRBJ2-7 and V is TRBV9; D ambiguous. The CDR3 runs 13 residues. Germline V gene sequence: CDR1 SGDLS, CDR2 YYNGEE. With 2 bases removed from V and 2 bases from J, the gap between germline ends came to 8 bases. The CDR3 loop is CASSVSTTYEQYF. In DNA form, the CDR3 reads TGTGCCAGCAGCGTCTCAACCACCTACGAGCAGTACTTC.

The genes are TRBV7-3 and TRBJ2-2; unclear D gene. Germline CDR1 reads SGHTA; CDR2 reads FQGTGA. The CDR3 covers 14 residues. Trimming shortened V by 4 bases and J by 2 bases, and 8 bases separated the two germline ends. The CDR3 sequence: CASSYLPNTGELFF. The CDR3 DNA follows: TGTGCCAGCAGCTACCTGCCCAACACCGGGGAGCTGTTTTTT. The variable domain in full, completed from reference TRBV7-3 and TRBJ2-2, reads GAGVSQTPSNKVTEKGKYVELRCDPISGHTALYWYRQSLGQGPEFLIYFQGTGAADDSGLPNDRFFAVRPEGSVSTLKIQRTERGDSAVYLCASSYLPNTGELFFGEGSRLTVL.

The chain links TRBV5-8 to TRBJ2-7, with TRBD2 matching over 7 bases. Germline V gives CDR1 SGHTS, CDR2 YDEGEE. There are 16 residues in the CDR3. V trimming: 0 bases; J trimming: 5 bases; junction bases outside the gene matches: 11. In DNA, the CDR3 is TGTGCCAGCAGCTTGGACTGGGGGGGTGCGAGGGACGAGCAGTACTTC. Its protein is CASSLDWGGARDEQYF.

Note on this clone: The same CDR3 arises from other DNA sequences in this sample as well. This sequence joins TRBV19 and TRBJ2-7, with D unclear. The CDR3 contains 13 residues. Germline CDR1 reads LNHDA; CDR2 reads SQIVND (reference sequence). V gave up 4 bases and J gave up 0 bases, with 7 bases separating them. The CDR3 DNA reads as TGTGCCAGTAGTAGGGGATCCTCCTACGAGCAGTACTTC. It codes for CASSRGSSYEQYF.

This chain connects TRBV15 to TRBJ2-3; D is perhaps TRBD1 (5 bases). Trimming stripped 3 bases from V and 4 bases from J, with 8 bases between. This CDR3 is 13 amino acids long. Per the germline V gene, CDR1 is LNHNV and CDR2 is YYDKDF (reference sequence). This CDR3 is CATSRDISDTQYF. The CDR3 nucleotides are TGTGCCACCAGCAGGGACATTTCAGATACGCAGTATTTT. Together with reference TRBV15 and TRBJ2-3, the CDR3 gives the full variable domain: DAMVIQNPRYQVTQFGKPVTLSCSQTLNHNVMYWYQQKSSQAPKLLFHYYDKDFNNEADTPDNFQSRRPNTSFCFLDIRSPGLGDTAMYLCATSRDISDTQYFGPGTRLTVL.

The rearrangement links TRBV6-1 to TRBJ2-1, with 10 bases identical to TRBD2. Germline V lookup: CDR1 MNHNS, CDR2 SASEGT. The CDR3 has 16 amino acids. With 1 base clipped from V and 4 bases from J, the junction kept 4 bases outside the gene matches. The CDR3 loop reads CASSEGLAGYYNEQFF. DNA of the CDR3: TGTGCCAGCAGTGAAGGACTAGCGGGTTATTACAATGAGCAGTTCTTC.

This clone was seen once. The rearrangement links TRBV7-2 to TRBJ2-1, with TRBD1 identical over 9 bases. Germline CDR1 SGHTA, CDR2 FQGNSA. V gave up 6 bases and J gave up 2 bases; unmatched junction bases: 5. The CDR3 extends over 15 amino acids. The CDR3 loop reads CASSPGQGPYNEQFF. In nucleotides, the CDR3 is TGTGCCAGCAGTCCCGGACAGGGGCCCTACAATGAGCAGTTCTTC.

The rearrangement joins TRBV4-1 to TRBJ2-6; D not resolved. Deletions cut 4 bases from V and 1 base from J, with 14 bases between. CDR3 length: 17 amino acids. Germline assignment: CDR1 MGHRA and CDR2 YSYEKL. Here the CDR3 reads CASSPAPVASGANVLTF. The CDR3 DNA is TGCGCCAGCAGCCCCGCGCCTGTCGCTTCTGGGGCCAACGTCCTGACTTTC.

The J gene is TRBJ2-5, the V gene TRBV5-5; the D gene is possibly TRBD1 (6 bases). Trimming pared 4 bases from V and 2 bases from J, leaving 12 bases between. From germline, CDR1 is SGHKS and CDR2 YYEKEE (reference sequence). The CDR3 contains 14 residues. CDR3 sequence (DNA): TGTGCCAGCAGCCTGATGGACAGACAAGAGACCCAGTACTTC. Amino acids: CASSLMDRQETQYF.

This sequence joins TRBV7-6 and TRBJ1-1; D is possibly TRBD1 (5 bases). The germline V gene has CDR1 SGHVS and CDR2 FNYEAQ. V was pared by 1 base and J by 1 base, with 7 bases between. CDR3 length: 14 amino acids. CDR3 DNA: TGTGCCAGCAGCTTAGTCGGGGGGAACACTGAAGCTTTCTTT. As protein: CASSLVGGNTEAFF.

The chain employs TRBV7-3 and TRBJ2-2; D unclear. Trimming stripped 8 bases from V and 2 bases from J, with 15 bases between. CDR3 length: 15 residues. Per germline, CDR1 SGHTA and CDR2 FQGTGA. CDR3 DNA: TGTGCCAGCTCGACCGACCGCATCAACACCGGGGAGCTGTTTTTT. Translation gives CASSTDRINTGELFF.

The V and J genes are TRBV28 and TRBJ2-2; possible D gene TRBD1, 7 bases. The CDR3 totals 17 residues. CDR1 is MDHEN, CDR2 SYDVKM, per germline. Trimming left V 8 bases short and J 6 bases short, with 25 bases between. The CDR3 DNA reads TGTGCCAGCCTCGTCGGGGCGGGGCAGGGGGTCCCCGGGGAGCTGTTTTTT. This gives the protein CASLVGAGQGVPGELFF.

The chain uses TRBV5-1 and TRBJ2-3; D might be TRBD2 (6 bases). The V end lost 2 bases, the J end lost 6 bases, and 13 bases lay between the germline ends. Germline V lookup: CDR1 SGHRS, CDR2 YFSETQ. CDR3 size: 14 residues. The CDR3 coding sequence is TGCGCCAGCAGCTTCCGGACTATTTTGGATACGCAGTATTTT. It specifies CASSFRTILDTQYF.